The 32 T cell receptor beta chains given below trace back to one sample, sequenced in a study of long-term antiretroviral therapy in people with HIV. The run of the v3.0 immunoSEQ assay was at survey level. This table comes from immunoSEQ multiplex PCR, and its TCRdb copy is limited to in-frame clones, with some not included. In the table there are approximately 25,000 clones, 65% to 80% of which are singletons. Sequencing was performed on unsorted PBMCs, taken 0.5 years after starting antiretroviral therapy. The origin of the receptors is a woman between 35 and 50 years old with HIV.

This clone was found once. The chain uses TRBV5-8 and TRBJ1-1; D unclear. The length of the CDR3 is 12 residues. Trimming cost V 3 bases and J 4 bases, with 7 bases left between them. The V gene's germline CDR1 is SGHTS and CDR2 YDEGEE. In DNA, the CDR3 is TGTGCCAGCAGCTCTATTTTCACTGAAGCTTTCTTT. Protein sequence: CASSSIFTEAFF.

This clone was observed once. J is TRBJ2-5 and V is TRBV20-1; D not resolved. The CDR3 loop spans 11 amino acids. Germline CDR1 DFQATT, CDR2 SNEGSKA (reference sequence). V was trimmed by 1 base and J by 4 bases, leaving 4 bases between them. The CDR3 sequence is CSARVGETQYF. The DNA for the CDR3 is TGCAGTGCTAGAGTAGGAGAGACCCAGTACTTC.

This sequence joins TRBV5-4 and TRBJ2-5; possibly TRBD1 for D (6 bases). Germline lookup yields CDR1 SGHNT and CDR2 YYREEE (reference sequence). The CDR3 sequence is 16 residues long. Trimming cost V 0 bases and J 2 bases, with 14 bases left between them. The chain's CDR3 is CASSLVLRGEQETQYF. In DNA, the CDR3 is TGTGCCAGCAGCTTGGTGCTCAGGGGTGAACAAGAGACCCAGTACTTC.

This sequence joins TRBV25-1 and TRBJ2-3; D could derive from TRBD1 or TRBD2 (6 bases each). This CDR3 is 16 amino acids long. Germline V gives CDR1 MGHDK, CDR2 SYGVNS. Trimming shortened V by 2 bases and J by 1 base, and 13 bases separated the two germline ends. DNA for the CDR3: TGTGCCAGCAGTGAAGCGAGGGGGACTGGCACAGATACGCAGTATTTT. As protein: CASSEARGTGTDTQYF.

The table lists this clone with a few counts. V usage is TRBV11-2 and J usage is TRBJ1-2; D may be TRBD1 (5 bases). CDR3 size: 13 residues. Germline CDR1 reads SGHAT; CDR2 reads FQNNGV. Trimming took 1 base from V and 6 from J, leaving 9 bases between them. The CDR3 sequence is CASSLGGVNGYTF. CDR3 DNA: TGTGCCAGCAGCTTAGGAGGGGTTAATGGCTACACCTTC.

Only one count was recorded for this clone. V gene TRBV9 combines with J gene TRBJ2-5; D gene ambiguous. The CDR3 is made up of 15 amino acids. Trimming removed 1 base at V and 1 base at J, with 11 bases between. Germline CDR1 is SGDLS and CDR2 is YYNGEE. The CDR3 DNA reads as TGTGCCAGCAGCGTATCCGGTGGGCTCCAAGAGACCCAGTACTTC. Residues: CASSVSGGLQETQYF. Filled out from reference TRBV9 and TRBJ2-5, the complete variable domain reads DSGVTQTPKHLITATGQRVTLRCSPRSGDLSVYWYQQSLDQGLQFLIQYYNGEERAKGNILERFSAQQFPDLHSELNLSSLELGDSALYFCASSVSGGLQETQYFGPGTRLLVL.

This clone was observed a handful of times. This chain links TRBV2 with TRBJ1-3, with D possibly matching TRBD1 (6 bases). CDR1 and CDR2 from the germline V gene are SNHLY and FYNNEI. V was cut by 8 bases and J by 0 bases, with 17 bases left in between. The CDR3 length is 16 residues. CDR3 nucleotides: TGTGCCAGCGGTGGAGACAGGACTTTCTCTGGAAACACCATATATTTT. Translating gives CASGGDRTFSGNTIYF.

V usage is TRBV5-5 and J usage is TRBJ1-1; D might be TRBD1 (5 bases). The CDR3 is made up of 13 amino acids. Looked up from germline, CDR1 is SGHKS and CDR2 is YYEKEE (reference sequence). Trimming removed 4 bases at V and 5 bases at J, with 12 bases between. CDR3 amino acids: CASSVGTVTEAFF. DNA of the CDR3: TGTGCCAGCAGCGTGGGGACGGTGACTGAAGCTTTCTTT.

This sequence joins TRBV5-1 and TRBJ1-2, with TRBD1 as a possible D gene (5 bases). This CDR3 has 14 residues. V was cut by 4 bases and J by 6 bases, with 16 bases left in between. Germline loops: CDR1 SGHRS, CDR2 YFSETQ. CDR3 residues: CASSRGQGLDGYTF. CDR3 bases: TGCGCCAGCAGCCGCGGGCAGGGTTTGGATGGCTACACCTTC.

The V gene is TRBV7-2, the J gene TRBJ2-7; 9 positions agree with TRBD2. The V segment lost 4 bases and the J segment 2 bases; nucleotides outside the gene matches: 6. CDR3 length: 15 amino acids. Germline V gives CDR1 SGHTA, CDR2 FQGNSA. Here the CDR3 DNA reads TGTGCCAGCAGCTACAAAAGCGGGGGGACCTACGAGCAGTACTTC. It specifies CASSYKSGGTYEQYF. The variable domain in full, completed from reference TRBV7-2 and TRBJ2-7, reads GAGVSQSPSNKVTEKGKDVELRCDPISGHTALYWYRQSLGQGLEFLIYFQGNSAPDKSGLPSDRFSAERTGGSVSTLTIQRTQQEDSAVYLCASSYKSGGTYEQYFGPGTRLTVT.

The genes are TRBV6-5 and TRBJ1-1, with TRBD1 matching 8 bases. Germline V gene data show CDR1 as MNHEY and CDR2 as SVGAGI. V was clipped by 2 bases and J by 3 bases; unmatched bases: 2. This CDR3 has 14 residues. The CDR3 is CASSYETGDTEAFF. The CDR3 nucleotides read TGTGCCAGCAGTTACGAGACAGGGGACACTGAAGCTTTCTTT.

J is TRBJ2-7 and V is TRBV7-2; D may correspond to TRBD1 or TRBD2 (7 bases each). CDR1 SGHTA and CDR2 FQGNSA come from the germline V gene. The CDR3 has 15 amino acids. Trimming took 4 bases from V and 2 from J, leaving 15 bases between them. CDR3 sequence (DNA): TGTGCCAGCAGCTCAGGGGGGGGTAGTCCCTACGAGCAGTACTTC. Translating gives CASSSGGGSPYEQYF.

This chain links TRBV10-2 with TRBJ2-3; 10 positions agree with TRBD2. The CDR3 runs 15 residues. Trimming removed 3 bases from V and 6 bases from J; junction bases left unmatched: 6. Germline values: CDR1 WSHSY, CDR2 SAAADI. The CDR3 is CASSESGGVGDTQYF. The CDR3 nucleotides are TGCGCCAGCAGTGAAAGCGGGGGGGTGGGGGATACGCAGTATTTT.

This chain connects TRBV7-9 to TRBJ2-3; 10 bases align to TRBD2. The CDR3 spans 15 residues. V dropped 5 bases and J dropped 4; count of bases not matched to a gene: 6. The germline CDR1 and CDR2 sequences are SEHNR and FQNEAQ (reference sequence). The CDR3 here is CASSRPGTSADTQYF. The DNA for the CDR3 is TGTGCCAGCAGCCGTCCCGGGACTAGCGCAGATACGCAGTATTTT.

The genes are TRBV19 and TRBJ1-2; 8 positions match TRBD1. Germline V gene lookup returns CDR1 LNHDA and CDR2 SQIVND (reference sequence). This CDR3 is built from 13 residues. The J segment lost 4 bases and the V segment lost 5 bases, leaving 3 bases of the junction unmatched. The CDR3 DNA follows: TGTGCCAGTAGTCGTGACAGGGGCTATGGCTACACCTTC. Translating gives CASSRDRGYGYTF.

This clone is a singleton in its sample. The chain employs TRBV5-4 and TRBJ2-4, with TRBD2 as a possible D gene (5 bases). Trimming removed 4 bases at V and 1 base at J, with 18 bases between. The CDR3 sequence is 17 residues long. Germline CDR1 SGHNT, CDR2 YYREEE (reference sequence). CDR3 amino acids: CASSPHARVGAKNIQYF. The CDR3 nucleotides read TGTGCCAGCAGCCCGCATGCGAGGGTAGGGGCCAAAAACATTCAGTACTTC.

Sample share makes this clone medium-sized. This chain connects TRBV6-1 to TRBJ1-6; possible D gene TRBD1, 6 bases. Germline CDR1 MNHNS, CDR2 SASEGT. V was cut by 2 bases and J by 10 bases, with 15 bases left in between. This CDR3 contains 15 residues. CDR3 DNA: TGTGCCAGCAGTGAAAGAAGGGGGGTATTGTCACCCCTCCACTTT. Amino acid sequence: CASSERRGVLSPLHF.

This clone was observed once. In DNA form, the CDR3 reads TGCAGTGCTCTCTCCTACGAGCAGTACTTC. Its protein is CSALSYEQYF. The chain has TRBV20-1 and TRBJ2-7; D is ambiguous. The germline V gene encodes CDR1 DFQATT and CDR2 SNEGSKA (reference sequence). With 5 bases removed from V and 0 bases from J, the gap between germline ends came to 2 bases. The CDR3 has 10 residues.

This clone was seen only once. The chain combines TRBV5-5 with TRBJ1-4, with D possibly being TRBD1 (6 bases). There are 18 residues in the CDR3. Germline V gene lookup returns CDR1 SGHKS and CDR2 YYEKEE (reference sequence). V was shortened by 4 bases and J by 3 bases, with 22 bases between the two germline ends. The CDR3 DNA reads as TGTGCCAGCAGCCGGGGGTACATTCTGGGGGCTTCTAATGAAAAACTGTTTTTT. Protein sequence: CASSRGYILGASNEKLFF.

This clone was detected a few times. V gene TRBV2 combines with J gene TRBJ1-1, with D possibly matching TRBD1 (6 bases). CDR3 length: 14 residues. Trimming stripped 6 bases from V and 6 bases from J, with 17 bases between. From germline, CDR1 is SNHLY and CDR2 FYNNEI. The CDR3 spells CASRLTGTAAEAFF. The CDR3 region has the DNA TGTGCCAGCAGACTAACAGGGACGGCGGCTGAAGCTTTCTTT.

The chain joins TRBV10-2 to TRBJ2-3; D gene uncertain. This CDR3 contains 11 residues. Between the trimmed V and J ends, which lost 4 bases and 5 bases, there was a span of 4 bases. In germline, CDR1 is WSHSY, CDR2 SAAADI. In DNA, the CDR3 is TGCGCCAGCAGTGTTGGAGATACGCAGTATTTT. Encoded protein: CASSVGDTQYF.

The genes are TRBV5-1 and TRBJ2-1; 11 bases match TRBD2. V lost 4 bases and J lost 4; bases outside the gene matches: 7. Germline V gene lookup returns CDR1 SGHRS and CDR2 YFSETQ. This CDR3 is 16 amino acids long. The CDR3 sequence: CASSAVLAGEYNEQFF. CDR3 DNA sequence: TGCGCCAGCAGCGCCGTACTAGCGGGGGAGTACAATGAGCAGTTCTTC.

J is TRBJ1-5 and V is TRBV19; TRBD1 matches at 7 bases. CDR1 and CDR2 (germline): LNHDA, SQIVND (reference sequence). This CDR3 is built from 17 residues. The V and J ends lost 3 bases and 3 bases, in that order; junction bases with no gene match: 11. CDR3 sequence: CASSILIKGANNQPQHF. For the CDR3, the DNA is TGTGCCAGTAGTATTTTGATCAAGGGGGCGAACAATCAGCCCCAGCATTTT.

The chain employs TRBV7-2 and TRBJ1-2; D is ambiguous. Germline values: CDR1 SGHTA, CDR2 FQGNSA. The length of the CDR3 is 14 residues. Trimming took off 2 bases at V and 5 bases at J, with 12 bases between the two ends. The chain's CDR3 is CASSLLVRSYGYTF. The CDR3 nucleotides read TGTGCCAGCAGCTTATTGGTCCGGAGTTATGGCTACACCTTC. Based on the CDR3 plus reference TRBV7-2 and TRBJ1-2, the full variable domain is GAGVSQSPSNKVTEKGKDVELRCDPISGHTALYWYRQSLGQGLEFLIYFQGNSAPDKSGLPSDRFSAERTGGSVSTLTIQRTQQEDSAVYLCASSLLVRSYGYTFGSGTRLTVV.

The chain combines TRBV19 with TRBJ2-1, with 12 bases aligning to TRBD2. CDR1 LNHDA and CDR2 SQIVND come from the germline V gene (reference sequence). Trimming at V came to 5 bases and at J to 10 bases, leaving 9 bases not matched to a gene. The CDR3 covers 15 residues. The CDR3 DNA reads as TGTGCCAGTAGTGTGGCTAGCGGGGGGGCGTTGGAGCAGTTCTTC. Protein product: CASSVASGGALEQFF.

This clone has more than one count but fewer than ten. The rearrangement uses TRBV5-1 and TRBJ2-7; 7 bases agree with TRBD2. CDR1 SGHRS and CDR2 YFSETQ come from the germline V gene. This CDR3 has 13 residues. Trimming took 6 bases from V and 0 from J; bases not matched to a gene: 3. CDR3 bases: TGCGCCAGCAAGCGGGACTACTCCTACGAGCAGTACTTC. Translating gives CASKRDYSYEQYF.

This chain uses TRBV5-6 with TRBJ2-5, with TRBD2 identical over 14 bases. Germline-derived CDR1 and CDR2 are SGHDT and YYEEEE. Germline trimming cut 2 bases from V and 1 base from J; bases unmatched to any gene: 1. CDR3 length: 16 residues. CDR3: CASSLGTSGGQETQYF. CDR3 nucleotides: TGTGCCAGCAGCTTAGGGACTAGCGGGGGCCAAGAGACCCAGTACTTC. The whole variable domain, remainder taken from reference TRBV5-6 and TRBJ2-5, is DAGVTQSPTHLIKTRGQQVTLRCSPKSGHDTVSWYQQALGQGPQFIFQYYEEEERQRGNFPDRFSGHQFPNYSSELNVNALLLGDSALYLCASSLGTSGGQETQYFGPGTRLLVL.

The chain has TRBV5-1 and TRBJ2-3; D gene uncertain. The CDR3 is made up of 14 amino acids. Germline CDR1 and CDR2: SGHRS and YFSETQ. Trimming pared 4 bases from V and 0 bases from J, leaving 9 bases between. The CDR3 here is CASSILHSTDTQYF. DNA of the CDR3: TGCGCCAGCAGCATCCTGCATAGCACAGATACGCAGTATTTT.

This clone was seen a few times. V and J are TRBV7-9 and TRBJ2-7; D possibly corresponds to TRBD1 (6 bases). V shed 3 bases and J shed 5 bases, with 20 bases lying between them. Germline V CDR1 and CDR2: SEHNR, FQNEAQ (reference sequence). The CDR3 loop spans 16 amino acids. The CDR3 reads CASSLWQRQGINEQYF. CDR3 sequence (DNA): TGTGCCAGCAGCTTGTGGCAACGGCAGGGGATAAACGAGCAGTACTTC.

This clone was picked up one time. The J gene is TRBJ1-1, the V gene TRBV9; D gene unclear. Germline V CDR1 and CDR2: SGDLS, YYNGEE. This CDR3 is 14 amino acids long. V lost 4 bases and J 1 base, leaving 11 bases between the germline ends. Here the CDR3 reads CASSKFQENTEAFF. The CDR3 bases are TGTGCCAGCAGCAAATTTCAGGAGAACACTGAAGCTTTCTTT. The full variable domain, with the rest looked up from reference TRBV9 and TRBJ1-1, is DSGVTQTPKHLITATGQRVTLRCSPRSGDLSVYWYQQSLDQGLQFLIQYYNGEERAKGNILERFSAQQFPDLHSELNLSSLELGDSALYFCASSKFQENTEAFFGQGTRLTVV.

This clone came up a few times. The V and J genes are TRBV12-2 and TRBJ2-7. TRBV12-2 is shown as a pseudogene. The CDR3 covers 11 residues. This chain's CDR3 is CASRLHYEQYF. DNA of the CDR3: TGTGCAAGTCGCCTTCACTACGAGCAGTACTTC.

The rearrangement uses TRBV9 and TRBJ1-4; 7 bases line up with TRBD1. The CDR3 extends over 13 amino acids. Germline CDR1 SGDLS, CDR2 YYNGEE. With 3 bases clipped from V and 9 bases from J, the junction kept 5 bases outside the gene matches. CDR3: CASSGQGGQKLFF. The CDR3 region has the DNA TGTGCCAGCAGCGGACAGGGTGGGCAAAAACTGTTTTTT.